The TCR beta chain described here comes from a study of blood T cells in healthy people across ages. A second PCR, run for roughly 7 to 11 cycles, used a sample-barcoded 5' primer plus a J-beta primer mix. Researchers report that a template-switch adaptor with 12 random nucleotides tagged each cDNA molecule. TCRdb called the 5' RACE reads again in MiXCR, with one record for every CDR3 protein. Among 700,000 to 850,000 distinct CDR3 sequences, 35% to 40% were seen once, and the ten largest hold around 13%. Isolation of PBMCs gave at least 6.5 million cells per sample. The sequencing sample was made of blood. This receptor was identified in a man in his late teens or twenties in good health.

CDR3 sequence (DNA): TGCAGTGCTGCCCGAGGGGGGGAAGTATCTTACGAGCAGTACTTC. It specifies CSAARGGEVSYEQYF. V is TRBV20-1 and J is TRBJ2-7; the D gene is possibly TRBD2 (7 bases). CDR1 and CDR2 (germline): DFQATT, SNEGSKA (reference sequence). V was clipped by 5 bases and J by 4 bases, with 21 bases between them. CDR3 length equals 15 residues.